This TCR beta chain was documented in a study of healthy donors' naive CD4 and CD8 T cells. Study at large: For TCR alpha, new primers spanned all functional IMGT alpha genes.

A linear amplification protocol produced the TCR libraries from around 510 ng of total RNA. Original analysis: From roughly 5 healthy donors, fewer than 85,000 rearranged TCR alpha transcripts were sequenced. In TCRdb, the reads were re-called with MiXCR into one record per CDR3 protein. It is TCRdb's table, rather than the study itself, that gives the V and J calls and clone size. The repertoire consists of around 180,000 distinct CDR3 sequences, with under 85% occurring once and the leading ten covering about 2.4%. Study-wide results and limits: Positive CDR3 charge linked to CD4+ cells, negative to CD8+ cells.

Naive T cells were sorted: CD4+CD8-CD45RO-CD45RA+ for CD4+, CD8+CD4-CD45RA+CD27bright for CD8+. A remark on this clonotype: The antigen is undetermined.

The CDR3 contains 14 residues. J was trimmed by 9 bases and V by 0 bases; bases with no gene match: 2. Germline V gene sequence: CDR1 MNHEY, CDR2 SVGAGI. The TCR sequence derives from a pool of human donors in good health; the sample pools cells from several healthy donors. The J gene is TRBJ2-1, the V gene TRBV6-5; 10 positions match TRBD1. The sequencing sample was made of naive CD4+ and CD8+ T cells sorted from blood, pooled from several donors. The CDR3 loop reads CASSYSRQGAEQFF. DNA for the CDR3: TGTGCCAGCAGTTACTCGAGACAGGGGGCTGAGCAGTTCTTC.